Reported below is one T cell receptor beta chain. Its target is not known. The data belong to a study of shared clonotypes between healthy human individuals. Background on the study: Donors had three CD4 naive, three CD4 memory, two CD8 naive and one CD8 memory plate apiece. The study's findings and limits: Unshared clonotypes carried lower generation probabilities than those common to all four donors. Researchers found naive subsets generally carried larger estimated richness than memory subsets.

Trimming cost V 5 bases and J 6 bases; bases outside gene matches: 6. The germline V gene encodes CDR1 SGHVS and CDR2 FQNEAQ. This CDR3 spans 14 amino acids. CD45RO negativity and positive selection for CCR7 defined naive CD8 cells, a population that excluded terminally differentiated effector memory CD45RA+ cells. The repertoire was sequenced with immunoSEQ multiplex PCR; TCRdb's copy has only in-frame clones and lacks some. The sample lists some 2.1 million clones; roughly 95% were seen once. The TCR comes from a man aged 18-30 years in good health. This rearrangement joins TRBV7-8 to TRBJ1-5; 8 bases agree with TRBD1. Sequenced material: naive CD8+ T cells sorted from blood. The CDR3 DNA reads TGTGCCAGCAGCGAGACAGGGGTTTTTCAGCCCCAGCATTTT. It codes for CASSETGVFQPQHF. The entire variable domain, with the rest obtained from reference TRBV7-8 and TRBJ1-5, is as follows: GAGVSQSPRYKVAKRGQDVALRCDPISGHVSLFWYQQALGQGPEFLTYFQNEAQLDKSGLPSDRFFAERPEGSVSTLKIQRTQQEDSAVYLCASSETGVFQPQHFGDGTRLSIL.